This T cell receptor (beta chain) came from a study of naive and memory T cell subsets. The CDR3 length is 13 residues. Germline CDR1 is SGHDN and CDR2 is FVKESK. Trimming left V 3 bases short and J 2 bases short, with 5 bases between. An equimolar mix of two oligonucleotides served as the beta constant-region primer for TRBC1 and TRBC2. TCRdb fed the UMI-ligation and nested PCR reads into MiXCR, producing one record per CDR3 protein. Of over 75,000 distinct CDR3 sequences listed, roughly 14% are singletons. This chain connects TRBV14 to TRBJ1-5; D call uncertain. This clonotype was sampled from a human donor in good health. Sequenced material: central memory CD4+ T cells from blood. This chain's CDR3 is CASSHTRNQPQHF. The DNA for the CDR3 is TGTGCCAGCAGCCACACCCGCAATCAGCCCCAGCATTTT.